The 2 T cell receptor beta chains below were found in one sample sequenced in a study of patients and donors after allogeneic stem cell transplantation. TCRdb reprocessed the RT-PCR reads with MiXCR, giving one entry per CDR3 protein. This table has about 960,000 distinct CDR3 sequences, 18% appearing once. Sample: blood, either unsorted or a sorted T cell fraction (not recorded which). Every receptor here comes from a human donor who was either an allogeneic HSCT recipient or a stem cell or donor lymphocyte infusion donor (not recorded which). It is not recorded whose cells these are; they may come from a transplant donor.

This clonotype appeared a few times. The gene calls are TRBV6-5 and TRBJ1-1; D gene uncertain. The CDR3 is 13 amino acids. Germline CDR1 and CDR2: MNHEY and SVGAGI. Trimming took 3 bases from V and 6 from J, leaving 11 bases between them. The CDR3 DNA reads TGTGCCAGCAGTTATGGGTTCGGGTCTGAAGCTTTCTTT. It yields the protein CASSYGFGSEAFF.

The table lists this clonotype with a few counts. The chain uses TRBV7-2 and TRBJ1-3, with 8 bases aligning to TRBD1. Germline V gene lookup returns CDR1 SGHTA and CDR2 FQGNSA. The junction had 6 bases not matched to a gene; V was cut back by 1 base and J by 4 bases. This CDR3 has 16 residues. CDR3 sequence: CASSLVARGRGNTIYF. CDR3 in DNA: TGTGCCAGCAGCTTAGTGGCCAGGGGGCGAGGAAACACCATATATTTT.